This T cell receptor beta chain comes out of a study of T cell responses to AZD1222 COVID-19 vaccine. Clones were read by immunoSEQ multiplex PCR, and TCRdb kept only the in-frame ones, dropping some. The table records some 150,000 clones, about 92% of them present only once. Germline-derived CDR1 and CDR2 are MNHEY and SVGAGI. V was cut by 2 bases and J by 5 bases, with 19 bases left in between. CDR3 length: 16 amino acids. The V call is TRBV6-5, the J call TRBJ2-7; D is possibly TRBD1 (6 bases). The sequenced sample was peripheral blood, obtained 28 days after the second AZD1222 dose. This TCR derives from an adult who received the AZD1222 COVID-19 vaccine. CDR3 protein: CASSYNPTGSYHEQYF. The CDR3 nucleotides read TGTGCCAGCAGTTACAACCCAACAGGGTCGTACCACGAGCAGTACTTC.